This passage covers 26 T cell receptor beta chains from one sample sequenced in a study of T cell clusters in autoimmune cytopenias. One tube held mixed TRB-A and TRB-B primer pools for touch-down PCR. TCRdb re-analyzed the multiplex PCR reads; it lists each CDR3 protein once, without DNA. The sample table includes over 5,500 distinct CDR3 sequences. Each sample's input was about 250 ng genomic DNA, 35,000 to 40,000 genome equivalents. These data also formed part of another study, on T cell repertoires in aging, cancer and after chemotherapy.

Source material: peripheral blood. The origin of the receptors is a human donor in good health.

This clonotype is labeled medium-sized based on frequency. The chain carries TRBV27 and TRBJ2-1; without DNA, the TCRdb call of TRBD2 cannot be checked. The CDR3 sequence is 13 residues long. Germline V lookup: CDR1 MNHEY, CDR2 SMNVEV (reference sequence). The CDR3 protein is CASNKGLYNEQFF.

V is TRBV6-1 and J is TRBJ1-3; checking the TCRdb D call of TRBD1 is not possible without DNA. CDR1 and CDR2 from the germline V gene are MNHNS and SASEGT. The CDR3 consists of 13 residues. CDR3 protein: CASGGLSGNTIYF.

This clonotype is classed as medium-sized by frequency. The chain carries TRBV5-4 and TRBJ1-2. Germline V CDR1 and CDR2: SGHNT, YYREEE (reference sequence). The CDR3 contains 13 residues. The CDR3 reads CASSLDSNYGYTF.

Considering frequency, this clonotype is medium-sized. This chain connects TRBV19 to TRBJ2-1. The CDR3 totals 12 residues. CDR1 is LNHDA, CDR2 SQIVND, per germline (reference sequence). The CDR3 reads CASSVSGHEQFF. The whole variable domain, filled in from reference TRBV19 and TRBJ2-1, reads DGGITQSPKYLFRKEGQNVTLSCEQNLNHDAMYWYRQDPGQGLRLIYYSQIVNDFQKGDIAEGYSVSREKKESFPLTVTSAQKNPTAFYLCASSVSGHEQFFGPGTRLTVL.

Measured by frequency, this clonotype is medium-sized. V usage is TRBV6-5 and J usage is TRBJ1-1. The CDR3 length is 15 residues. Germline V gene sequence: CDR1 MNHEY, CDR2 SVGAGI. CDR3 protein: CASSYLAGMNTEAFF.

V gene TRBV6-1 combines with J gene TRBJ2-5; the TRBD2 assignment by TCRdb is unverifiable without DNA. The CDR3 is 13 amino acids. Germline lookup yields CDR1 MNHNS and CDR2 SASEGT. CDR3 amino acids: CASIEGLAGSQYF.

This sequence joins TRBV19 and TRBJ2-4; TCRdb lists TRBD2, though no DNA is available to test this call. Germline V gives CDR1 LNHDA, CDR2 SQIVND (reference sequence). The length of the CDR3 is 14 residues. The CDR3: CASSPGEGYNEQYF.

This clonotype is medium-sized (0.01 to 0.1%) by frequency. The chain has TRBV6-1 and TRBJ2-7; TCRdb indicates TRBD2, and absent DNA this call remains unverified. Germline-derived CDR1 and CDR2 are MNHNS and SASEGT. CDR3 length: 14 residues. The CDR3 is CASGLIEGRHEQYF.

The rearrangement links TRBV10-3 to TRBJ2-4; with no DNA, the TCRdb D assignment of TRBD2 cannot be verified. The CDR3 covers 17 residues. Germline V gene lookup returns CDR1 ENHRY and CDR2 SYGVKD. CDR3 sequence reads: CAISGGGRGLAKNIQYF.

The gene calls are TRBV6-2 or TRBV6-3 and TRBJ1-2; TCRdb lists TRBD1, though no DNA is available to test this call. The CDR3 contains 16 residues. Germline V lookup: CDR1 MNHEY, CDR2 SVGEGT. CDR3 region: CASSLSNQGALAGYTF.

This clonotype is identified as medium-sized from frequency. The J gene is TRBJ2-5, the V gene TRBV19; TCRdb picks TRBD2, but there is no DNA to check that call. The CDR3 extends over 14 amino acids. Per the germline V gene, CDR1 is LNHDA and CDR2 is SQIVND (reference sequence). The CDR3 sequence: CASSTWGLKETQYF.

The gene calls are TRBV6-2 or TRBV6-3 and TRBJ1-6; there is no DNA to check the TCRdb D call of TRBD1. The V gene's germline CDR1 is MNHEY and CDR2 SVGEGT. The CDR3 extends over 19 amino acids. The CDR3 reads CASKTRTGGADPYNSPLHF.

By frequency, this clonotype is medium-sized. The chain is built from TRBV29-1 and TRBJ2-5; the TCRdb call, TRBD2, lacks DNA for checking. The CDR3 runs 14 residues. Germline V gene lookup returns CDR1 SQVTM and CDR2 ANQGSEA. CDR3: CSVVRTSQRETQYF.

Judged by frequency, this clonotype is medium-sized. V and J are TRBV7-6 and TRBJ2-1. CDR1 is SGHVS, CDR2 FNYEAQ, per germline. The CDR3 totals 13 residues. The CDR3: CASSPNRDKEQFF.

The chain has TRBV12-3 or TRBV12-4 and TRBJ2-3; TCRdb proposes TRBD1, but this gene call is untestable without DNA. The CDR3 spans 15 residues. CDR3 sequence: CASSPRQGASYTQYF.

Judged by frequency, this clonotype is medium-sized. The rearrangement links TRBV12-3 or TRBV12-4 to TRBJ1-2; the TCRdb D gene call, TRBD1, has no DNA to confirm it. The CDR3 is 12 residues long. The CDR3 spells CASSFGRGGYTF.

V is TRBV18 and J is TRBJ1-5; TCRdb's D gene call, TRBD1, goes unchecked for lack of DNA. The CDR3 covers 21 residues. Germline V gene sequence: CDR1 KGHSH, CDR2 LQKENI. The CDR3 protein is CASSLYPPGTGGTYSNQPQHF.

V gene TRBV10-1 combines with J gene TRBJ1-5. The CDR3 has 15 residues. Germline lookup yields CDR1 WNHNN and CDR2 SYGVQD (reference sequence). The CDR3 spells CASRGLGGGNQPQHF.

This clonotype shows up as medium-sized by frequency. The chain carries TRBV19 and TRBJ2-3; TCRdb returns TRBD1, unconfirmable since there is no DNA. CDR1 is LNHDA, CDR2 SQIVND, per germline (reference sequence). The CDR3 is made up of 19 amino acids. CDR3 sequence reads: CASNPRYPGQGGYADTQYF.

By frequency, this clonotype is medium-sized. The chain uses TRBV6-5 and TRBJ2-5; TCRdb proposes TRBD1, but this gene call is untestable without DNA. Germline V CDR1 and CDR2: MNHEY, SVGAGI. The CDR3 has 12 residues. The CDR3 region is CASSSPQETQYF.

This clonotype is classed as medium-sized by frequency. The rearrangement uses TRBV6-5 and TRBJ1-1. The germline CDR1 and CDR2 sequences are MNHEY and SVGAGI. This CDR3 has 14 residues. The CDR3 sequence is CASSEQMGHTEAFF.

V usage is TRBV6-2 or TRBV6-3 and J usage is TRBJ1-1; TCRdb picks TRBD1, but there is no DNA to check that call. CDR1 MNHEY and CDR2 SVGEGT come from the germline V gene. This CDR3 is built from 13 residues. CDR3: CASSQARGTEAFF.

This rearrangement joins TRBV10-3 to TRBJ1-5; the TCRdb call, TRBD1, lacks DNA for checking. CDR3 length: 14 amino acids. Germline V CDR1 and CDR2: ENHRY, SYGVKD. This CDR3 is CAISPEGVGQPQHF.

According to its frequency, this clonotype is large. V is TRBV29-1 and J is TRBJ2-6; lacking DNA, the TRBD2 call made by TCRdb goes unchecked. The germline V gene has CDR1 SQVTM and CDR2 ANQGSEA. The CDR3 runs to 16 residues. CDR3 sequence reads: CSVAFGWGTGANVLTF.

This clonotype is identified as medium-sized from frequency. The CDR3 loop reads CASSPRLAGGGHEQFF. The chain uses TRBV5-6 and TRBJ2-1; TCRdb's D call, TRBD2, is unchecked because there is no DNA. This CDR3 has 16 amino acids. The germline V gene encodes CDR1 SGHDT and CDR2 YYEEEE.

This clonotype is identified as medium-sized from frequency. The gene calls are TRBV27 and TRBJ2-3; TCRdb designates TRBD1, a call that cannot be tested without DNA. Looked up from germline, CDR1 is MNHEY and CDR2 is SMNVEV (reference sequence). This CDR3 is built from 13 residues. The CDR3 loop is CASTLGPTDTQYF.